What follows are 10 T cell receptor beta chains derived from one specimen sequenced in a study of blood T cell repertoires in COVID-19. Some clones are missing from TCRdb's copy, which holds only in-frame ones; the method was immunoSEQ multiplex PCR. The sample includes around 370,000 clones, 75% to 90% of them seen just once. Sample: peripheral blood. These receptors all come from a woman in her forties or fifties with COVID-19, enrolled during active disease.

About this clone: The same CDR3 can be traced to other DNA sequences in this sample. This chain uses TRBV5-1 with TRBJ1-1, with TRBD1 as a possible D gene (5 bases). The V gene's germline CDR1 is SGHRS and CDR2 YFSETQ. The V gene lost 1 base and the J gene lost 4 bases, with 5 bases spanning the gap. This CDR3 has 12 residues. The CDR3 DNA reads TGCGCCAGCAGCTTGAGGGGCACTGAAGCTTTCTTT. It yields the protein CASSLRGTEAFF.

CDR3 sequence (DNA): TGTGCCTGGAGACCCGCTGGGGCCCAAGAGACCCAGTACTTC. This codes for CAWRPAGAQETQYF. This chain connects TRBV30 to TRBJ2-5; D possibly corresponds to TRBD1 (5 bases). This CDR3 is built from 14 residues. V was cut by 3 bases and J by 1 base, with 12 bases left in between. Germline values: CDR1 GTSNPN, CDR2 SVGIG (reference sequence).

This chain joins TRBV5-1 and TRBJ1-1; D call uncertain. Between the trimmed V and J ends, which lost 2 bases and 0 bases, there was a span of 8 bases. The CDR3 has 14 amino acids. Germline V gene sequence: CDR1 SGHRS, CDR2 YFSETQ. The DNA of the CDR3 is TGCGCCAGCAGCTTACTAGACATGAACACTGAAGCTTTCTTT. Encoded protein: CASSLLDMNTEAFF.

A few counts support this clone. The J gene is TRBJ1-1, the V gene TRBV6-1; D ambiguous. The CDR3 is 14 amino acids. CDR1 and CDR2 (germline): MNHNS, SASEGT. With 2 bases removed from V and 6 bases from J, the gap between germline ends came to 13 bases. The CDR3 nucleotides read TGTGCCAGCAGTGAATACACAATCGTCTCTGAAGCTTTCTTT. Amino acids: CASSEYTIVSEAFF.

Written as DNA, the CDR3 is TGCGCCAGCAGCTTGGCCTTCGGGTCCAATCAGCCCCAGCATTTT. Amino acid sequence: CASSLAFGSNQPQHF. The chain recombines TRBV5-1 with TRBJ1-5; no clear D gene. Germline V CDR1 and CDR2: SGHRS, YFSETQ. This CDR3 region has 15 residues. With 0 bases removed from V and 3 bases from J, the gap between germline ends came to 10 bases.

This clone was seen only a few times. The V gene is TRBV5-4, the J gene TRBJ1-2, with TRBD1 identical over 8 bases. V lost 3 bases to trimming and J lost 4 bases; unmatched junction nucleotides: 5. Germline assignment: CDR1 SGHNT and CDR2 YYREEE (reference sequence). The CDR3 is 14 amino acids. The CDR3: CASSSQGAGYGYTF. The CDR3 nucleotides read TGTGCCAGCAGCTCTCAGGGGGCTGGCTATGGCTACACCTTC.

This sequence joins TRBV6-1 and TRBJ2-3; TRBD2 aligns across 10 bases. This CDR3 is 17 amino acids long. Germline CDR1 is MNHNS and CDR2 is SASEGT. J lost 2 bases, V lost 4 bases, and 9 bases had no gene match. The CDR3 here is CASSVGLAVGYTDTQYF. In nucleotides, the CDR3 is TGTGCCAGCAGTGTAGGACTAGCGGTGGGGTACACAGATACGCAGTATTTT.

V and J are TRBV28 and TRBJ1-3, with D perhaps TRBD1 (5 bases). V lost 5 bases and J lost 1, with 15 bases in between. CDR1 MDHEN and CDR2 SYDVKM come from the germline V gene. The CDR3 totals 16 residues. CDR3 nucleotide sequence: TGTGCCAGCAGTACGCCACAAAAGGGGTCTGGAAACACCATATATTTT. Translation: CASSTPQKGSGNTIYF.

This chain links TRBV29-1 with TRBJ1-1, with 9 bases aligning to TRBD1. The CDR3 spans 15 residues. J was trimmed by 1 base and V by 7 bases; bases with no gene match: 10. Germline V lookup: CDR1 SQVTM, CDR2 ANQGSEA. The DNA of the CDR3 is TGCAGCGCTCAGGATACAGGGGGCGCGAACACTGAAGCTTTCTTT. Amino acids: CSAQDTGGANTEAFF. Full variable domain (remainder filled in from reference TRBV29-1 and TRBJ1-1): SAVISQKPSRDICQRGTSLTIQCQVDSQVTMMFWYRQQPGQSLTLIATANQGSEATYESGFVIDKFPISRPNLTFSTLTVSNMSPEDSSIYLCSAQDTGGANTEAFFGQGTRLTVV.

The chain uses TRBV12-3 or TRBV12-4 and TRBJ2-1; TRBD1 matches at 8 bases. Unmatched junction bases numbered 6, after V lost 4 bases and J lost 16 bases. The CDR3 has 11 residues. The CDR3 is CASSSGTGQFF. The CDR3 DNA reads TGTGCCAGCAGTTCAGGGACAGGTCAATTCTTC.